This T cell receptor beta chain appears in the sequencing data of a study of monozygotic twins with cystic fibrosis. The V end lost 2 bases, the J end lost 6 bases, and 16 bases lay between the germline ends. The CDR3 runs to 15 residues. Germline V lookup: CDR1 MDHEN, CDR2 SYDVKM. This clone occurred once. Its antigen remains unknown. Overall study findings and caveats: Clonality was generally low (median roughly 0.009), higher in the most severe patients. Monozygotic CF twins shared more identical nucleotide clonotypes than unrelated patients. In 13 of 16 pairs, V gene usage was closest to the co-twin's.

Produced via immunoSEQ multiplex PCR; TCRdb's table is partial and in-frame only. The repertoire holds about 22,000 clones, over 95% seen once, with 0.13% to 0.15% in the top ten. This clonotype was sampled from a girl aged 5-17 years with cystic fibrosis. Material for sequencing was blood. The chain couples TRBV28 to TRBJ1-1, with no clear D. CDR3 sequence: CASSLVGGDFAEAFF. The DNA of the CDR3 is TGTGCCAGCAGTTTAGTGGGCGGAGATTTCGCTGAAGCTTTCTTT.